This T cell receptor (beta chain) was identified in a study of cytomegalovirus exposure and HLA in healthy donors. The PCR had 60 Vbeta and 13 Jbeta primers. Per the authors' pipeline: An analysis performed later counted about 80 million unique TCR beta chains (roughly 11 million of them shared). Sequencing used immunoSEQ multiplex PCR; TCRdb keeps in-frame clones, though not all of them. Clonal size and the V and J genes are those of that table, whereas D and trimming came from the DNA. The sample lists over 100,000 clones; 84% were seen once. Healthy bone marrow donors made up the donor group. The V gene's germline CDR1 is SGHNT and CDR2 YYREEE (reference sequence). The CDR3 has 14 amino acids. Trimming removed 5 bases from V and 4 bases from J; junction bases left unmatched: 6. This clone has only a few counts. Its antigen is unknown. Study-wide findings and caveats: Most likely, a cluster of highly shared sequence variants arose as a sequencing artifact.

The source of this sequence is a woman between 18 and 29 years old in good health and CMV-seropositive. The chain carries TRBV5-4 and TRBJ2-7; the match to TRBD1 covers 10 bases. Sequencing was performed on PBMCs. CDR3 bases: TGTGCCAGCAGAGGACAGGGGGACATGTACGAGCAGTACTTC. Translation gives CASRGQGDMYEQYF.